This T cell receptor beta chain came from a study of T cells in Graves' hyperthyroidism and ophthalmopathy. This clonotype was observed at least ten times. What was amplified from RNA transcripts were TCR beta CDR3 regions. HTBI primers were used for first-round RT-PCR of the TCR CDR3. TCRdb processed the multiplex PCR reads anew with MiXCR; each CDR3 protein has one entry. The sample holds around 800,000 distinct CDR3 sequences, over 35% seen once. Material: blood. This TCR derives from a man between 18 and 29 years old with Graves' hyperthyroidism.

DNA for the CDR3: TGTGCCATCAGTGGGGACAGTCATGAAAAACTGTTTTTT. Translation: CAISGDSHEKLFF. The chain has TRBV10-3 and TRBJ1-4, with TRBD1 identical over 7 bases. The CDR3 runs to 13 residues. V was clipped by 4 bases and J by 6 bases; unmatched bases: 2. The germline V gene has CDR1 ENHRY and CDR2 SYGVKD.